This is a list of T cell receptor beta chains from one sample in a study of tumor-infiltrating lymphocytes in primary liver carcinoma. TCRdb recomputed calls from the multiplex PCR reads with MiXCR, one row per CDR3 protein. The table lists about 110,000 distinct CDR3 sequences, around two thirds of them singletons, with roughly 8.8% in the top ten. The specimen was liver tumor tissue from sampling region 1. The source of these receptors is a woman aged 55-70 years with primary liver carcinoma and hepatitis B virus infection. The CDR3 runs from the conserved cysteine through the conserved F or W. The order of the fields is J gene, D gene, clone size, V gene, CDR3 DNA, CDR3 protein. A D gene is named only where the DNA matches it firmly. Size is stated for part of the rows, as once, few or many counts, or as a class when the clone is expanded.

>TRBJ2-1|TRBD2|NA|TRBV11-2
TGTGCCAGCAGCTGGACTAGCGGTTATGGGCAGTTCTTC
CASSWTSGYGQFF
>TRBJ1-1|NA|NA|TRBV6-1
TGCGCCAGCAGTGAAAGGAGGAACACTGAAGCTTTCTTT
CASSERRNTEAFF
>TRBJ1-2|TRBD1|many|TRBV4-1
TGCGCCAGCAGCCAGAGACAGGGGGCGCTGGCTAACTATGGCTACACCTTC
CASSQRQGALANYGYTF
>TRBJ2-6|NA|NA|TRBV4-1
TGCGCCAGCAGCCAAGACCCCAGGGTCTCTGGGGCCTACGTACTGACTTTC
CASSQDPRVSGAYVLTF
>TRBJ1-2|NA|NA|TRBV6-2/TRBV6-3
TGTGCCAGCAGTTATGGCGAAAACTATGGCTACACCTTC
CASSYGENYGYTF
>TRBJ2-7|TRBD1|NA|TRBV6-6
TGTGCCAACAAAGGACAGGGGGGAGGCGAGCAGTACTTC
CANKGQGGGEQYF
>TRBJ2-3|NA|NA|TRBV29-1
TGCAGCGTGGATAGAGATACGCAGTATTTT
CSVDRDTQYF
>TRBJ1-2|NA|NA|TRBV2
TGTGCCAGCAGCGAGACAGGCCATGGCTACACCTTC
CASSETGHGYTF
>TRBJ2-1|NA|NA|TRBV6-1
TGTACCGGCAGAGGGGACTGGCGGGGCAATGAGCAGTTCTTC
CTGRGDWRGNEQFF
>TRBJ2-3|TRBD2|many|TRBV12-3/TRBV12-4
TGTGCCAGCAGTTTGGGAGCGGGAGGTGGCACAGATACGCAGTATTTT
CASSLGAGGGTDTQYF
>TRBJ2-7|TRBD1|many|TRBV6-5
TGTGCCAGCAGTCTTACCTCGACAGGGAATAAGCAGTACTTC
CASSLTSTGNKQYF
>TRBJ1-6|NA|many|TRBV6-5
TGTGCCAGCAGAGGTTATAATTCACCCCTCCACTTT
CASRGYNSPLHF
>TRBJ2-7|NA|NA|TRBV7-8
TGTGCCAGCAGCTTAGGGAACAGGGAGGAGAACTTC
CASSLGNREENF
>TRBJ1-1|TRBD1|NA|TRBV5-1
TGCGCCAGCACCCGACAGGGTAACACTGAAGCTTTCTTT
CASTRQGNTEAFF
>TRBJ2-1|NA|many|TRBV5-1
TGCGCCAGCAGCTTGGATGCCGTCCCCGGTTATGAGCAGTTCTTC
CASSLDAVPGYEQFF
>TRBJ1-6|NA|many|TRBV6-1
TGTGCCAGCAGTTATCTAGGACAGTATAATTCACCCCTCCACTTT
CASSYLGQYNSPLHF
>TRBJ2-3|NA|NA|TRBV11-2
TGTGCCAACAGCTTAGGGATTCGAAGGGAAGGCGTAGATACGCAGTATTTT
CANSLGIRREGVDTQYF
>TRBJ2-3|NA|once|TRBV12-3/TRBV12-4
TGTGCCAGCAGTTTCTTTCTCGCGGGCGGCCAGAAGGGCGATACACAGTATTTT
CASSFFLAGGQKGDTQYF
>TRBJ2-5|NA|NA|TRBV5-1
TGCGCCAGCAGCTGGGGGGGCGTTGAGACCCAGTACTTC
CASSWGGVETQYF
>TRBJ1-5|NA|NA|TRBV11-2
TGTGCCAGCAGCATCATGTACGACCAGCCCCAGCATTTT
CASSIMYDQPQHF